This T cell receptor (beta chain) was sequenced for a study of T cells expressing NK-cell markers. Study details: It was from sorted CD3+CD56+NKG2C+, CD3+CD56+NKG2C- and CD3+CD56-NKG2C+ T cells that TCR beta repertoires came. The authors sequenced eight donors, of whom seven were HCMV-seropositive and one was seronegative.

Study-wide results and caveats: The HCMV specificity of the expanded NKG2C+ T cell clones stayed unresolved.

With respect to this clonotype: Its antigen remains unknown.

TCRdb re-called the 5' RACE reads and gives one entry per CDR3 protein, without DNA. The sample's table shows 500,000 to 700,000 distinct CDR3 sequences. This CDR3 is 15 amino acids long. Germline CDR1 ENHRY, CDR2 SYGVKD. This TCR was sampled from a man aged 18-30 years in good health. Source material: blood T cells: a sorted CD56 or NKG2C T cell subset, CD4+ or CD8+ T cells, or bulk PBMC T cells (not recorded which). This rearrangement joins TRBV10-3 to TRBJ1-2; TCRdb lists TRBD1, though no DNA is available to test this call. CDR3 loop: CAISEDSSTNYGYTF.